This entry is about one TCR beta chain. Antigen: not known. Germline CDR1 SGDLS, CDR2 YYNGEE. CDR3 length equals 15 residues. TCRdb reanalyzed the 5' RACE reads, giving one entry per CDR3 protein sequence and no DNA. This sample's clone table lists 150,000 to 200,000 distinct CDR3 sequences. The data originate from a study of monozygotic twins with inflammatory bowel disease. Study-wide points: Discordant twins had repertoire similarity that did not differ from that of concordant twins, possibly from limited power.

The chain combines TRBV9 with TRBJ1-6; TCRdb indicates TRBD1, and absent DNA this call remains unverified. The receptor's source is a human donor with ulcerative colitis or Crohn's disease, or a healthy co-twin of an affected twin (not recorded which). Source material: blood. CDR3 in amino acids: CASSPGTGPNSPLHF.